What follows are 21 T cell receptor beta chains derived from one specimen sequenced in a study of T cell repertoires in cytomegalovirus infection. TCRdb processed the reads anew with MiXCR; each CDR3 protein has one entry. Altogether around 340,000 distinct CDR3 sequences are present, about 29% being singletons, with the ten largest covering over 15%. No antigen has been assigned to these receptors. The sample consisted of cultured PBMCs, taken from culture after CMV antigen stimulation. These receptors originate from a human donor in good health (CMV status not recorded). Some clones in this sample may be carry-over from other donors' samples.

The J gene is TRBJ1-4, the V gene TRBV13; D is possibly TRBD1 (6 bases). CDR1 is PRHDT and CDR2 is FYEKMQ in the germline V gene (reference sequence). CDR3 size: 14 residues. V was cut by 6 bases and J by 7 bases, with 15 bases left in between. CDR3 bases: TGTGCCAGCAGTCGGGGCACAGGGAGTGAAAAACTGTTTTTT. This translates into CASSRGTGSEKLFF.

This chain joins TRBV15 and TRBJ2-5; 14 bases align to TRBD2. V was clipped by 4 bases and J by 6 bases; unmatched bases: 13. The CDR3 extends over 18 amino acids. CDR1 and CDR2 from the germline V gene are LNHNV and YYDKDF (reference sequence). This chain's CDR3 is CATSTPFGLAGGSKTQYF. The DNA for the CDR3 is TGTGCCACCAGCACCCCCTTTGGACTAGCGGGAGGTTCAAAGACCCAGTACTTC.

This clonotype was seen a few times. The J gene is TRBJ2-2, the V gene TRBV6-5; 15 bases are shared with TRBD2. V lost 6 bases to trimming and J lost 4 bases; unmatched junction nucleotides: 15. CDR3 length equals 20 residues. In germline, CDR1 is MNHEY, CDR2 SVGAGI. Here the CDR3 reads CASRSYGTSGGLLSTGELFF. CDR3 DNA sequence: TGTGCCAGCAGGTCATACGGGACTAGCGGGGGGTTGCTGAGCACCGGGGAGCTGTTTTTT.

This chain connects TRBV6-6 to TRBJ2-7, with D perhaps TRBD1 (5 bases). From germline, CDR1 is MNHNY and CDR2 SVGAGI (reference sequence). The germline V and J ends were trimmed by 7 bases and 2 bases, with 15 bases remaining between them. There are 14 residues in the CDR3. The CDR3 sequence: CASTYSQGTYEQYF. Here the CDR3 DNA reads TGTGCCAGCACCTACTCCCAGGGCACCTACGAGCAGTACTTC.

The rearrangement uses TRBV29-1 and TRBJ1-4; D gene unclear. Germline V gene data show CDR1 as SQVTM and CDR2 as ANQGSEA. The CDR3 sequence is 14 residues long. Deletions cut 0 bases from V and 3 bases from J, with 8 bases between. DNA for the CDR3: TGCAGCGTTGAAGAGAGGGCCTCTAATGAAAAACTGTTTTTT. Amino acid sequence: CSVEERASNEKLFF.

This clonotype was counted only a few times. V is TRBV7-9 and J is TRBJ2-4; D is unresolved. Germline assignment: CDR1 SEHNR and CDR2 FQNEAQ (reference sequence). The V end was cut by 5 bases, the J end by 7 bases, with 15 bases between. CDR3 size: 14 residues. This CDR3 reads CASSVPSRLNIQYF. The CDR3 bases are TGTGCCAGCAGCGTCCCCTCGCGTCTCAACATTCAGTACTTC.

The chain links TRBV5-5 to TRBJ2-7; no definite D call. The germline V and J ends were trimmed by 0 bases and 5 bases, with 3 bases remaining between them. The CDR3 sequence is 11 residues long. Germline V gene sequence: CDR1 SGHKS, CDR2 YYEKEE (reference sequence). CDR3 sequence: CASSLADEQYF. CDR3 bases: TGTGCCAGCAGCTTGGCGGACGAGCAGTACTTC. The full variable domain, rest sourced from reference TRBV5-5 and TRBJ2-7, is DAGVTQSPTHLIKTRGQQVTLRCSPISGHKSVSWYQQVLGQGPQFIFQYYEKEERGRGNFPDRFSARQFPNYSSELNVNALLLGDSALYLCASSLADEQYFGPGTRLTVT.

This clonotype was counted a few times. J is TRBJ1-1 and V is TRBV2, with a possible D match to TRBD1 (5 bases). V was clipped by 0 bases and J by 5 bases, with 13 bases between them. The CDR3 has 15 amino acids. Germline CDR1 reads SNHLY; CDR2 reads FYNNEI. The CDR3 loop reads CASSEALRGGTEAFF. The CDR3 region has the DNA TGTGCCAGCAGTGAAGCGCTTCGGGGGGGTACTGAAGCTTTCTTT.

The chain employs TRBV28 and TRBJ1-5; D unresolved. The V end lost 8 bases, the J end lost 2 bases, and 16 bases lay between the germline ends. The CDR3 runs 15 residues. CDR1 and CDR2 (germline): MDHEN, SYDVKM. CDR3 loop: CASAKAVEGNQPQHF. The DNA for the CDR3 is TGTGCCAGCGCAAAGGCGGTGGAGGGCAATCAGCCCCAGCATTTT. Drawing the rest from reference TRBV28 and TRBJ1-5, the complete variable domain is DVKVTQSSRYLVKRTGEKVFLECVQDMDHENMFWYRQDPGLGLRLIYFSYDVKMKEKGDIPEGYSVSREKKERFSLILESASTNQTSMYLCASAKAVEGNQPQHFGDGTRLSIL.

This clonotype was observed a handful of times. The chain carries TRBV5-1 and TRBJ2-1, with 8 bases lining up with TRBD1. This CDR3 is built from 14 residues. After removal of 2 bases from V and 6 bases from J, the junction contained 4 bases not matched to a gene. Per germline, CDR1 SGHRS and CDR2 YFSETQ. Here the CDR3 DNA reads TGCGCCAGCAGCTTAGGGCAGGGGGCCAATGAGCAGTTCTTC. This encodes CASSLGQGANEQFF. The full variable domain, completed using reference TRBV5-1 and TRBJ2-1, is KAGVTQTPRYLIKTRGQQVTLSCSPISGHRSVSWYQQTPGQGLQFLFEYFSETQRNKGNFPGRFSGRQFSNSRSEMNVSTLELGDSALYLCASSLGQGANEQFFGPGTRLTVL.

This clonotype was seen more than once but under ten times. The junction differs from germline at one of its ends, possibly a read error. The chain combines TRBV7-6 with TRBJ2-3; the D gene could be TRBD1 or TRBD2 (5 bases each). The CDR3 loop spans 14 amino acids. CDR1 and CDR2 from the germline V gene are SGHVS and FNYEAQ. CDR3 coding DNA: TGTGCCAGCAGCTCCCGGGACGACACAGATACGAAGTATTTT. Protein product: CASSSRDDTDTKYF. Drawing the rest from reference TRBV7-6 and TRBJ2-3, the complete variable domain is GAGVSQSPRYKVTKRGQDVALRCDPISGHVSLYWYRQALGQGPEFLTYFNYEAQQDKSGLPNDRFSAERPEGSISTLTIQRTEQRDSAMYRCASSSRDDTDTKYFGPGTRLTVL.

The rearrangement uses TRBV19 and TRBJ1-2; D possibly corresponds to TRBD1 (6 bases). Trimming removed 4 bases from V and 2 bases from J, with 14 bases in between. Germline lookup yields CDR1 LNHDA and CDR2 SQIVND (reference sequence). This CDR3 comprises 15 residues. CDR3 coding DNA: TGTGCCAGTAGTACCAGACAGGCGATGAACTATGGCTACACCTTC. It codes for CASSTRQAMNYGYTF.

The gene calls are TRBV7-8 and TRBJ2-7; D gene ambiguous. The CDR3 extends over 14 amino acids. Germline values: CDR1 SGHVS, CDR2 FQNEAQ. Deletions cut 3 bases from V and 2 bases from J, with 11 bases between. The CDR3 is CASSFGGSPYEQYF. The DNA for the CDR3 is TGTGCCAGCAGCTTCGGTGGAAGTCCCTACGAGCAGTACTTC.

In its sample, this clonotype was seen once. The rearrangement uses TRBV28 and TRBJ1-5, with D perhaps matching TRBD1 (6 bases). The V and J ends lost 2 bases and 6 bases respectively, with 17 bases between them. The CDR3 loop spans 16 amino acids. The germline gives CDR1 MDHEN, CDR2 SYDVKM. The CDR3 coding sequence is TGTGCCAGCAGTTTAATTGCAGGGGAGATTAGTCAGCCCCAGCATTTT. Protein: CASSLIAGEISQPQHF.

This clonotype was seen at least ten times. This sequence joins TRBV7-2 and TRBJ1-3; D remains ambiguous. This CDR3 is 15 amino acids long. Trimming took off 5 bases at V and 2 bases at J, with 13 bases between the two ends. The germline CDR1 and CDR2 sequences are SGHTA and FQGNSA. The CDR3 nucleotides read TGTGCCAGCAGCCCCCGGCCGGGAGCTGGAAACACCATATATTTT. Amino acids: CASSPRPGAGNTIYF.

In its sample, this clonotype was seen a few times. The V gene is TRBV7-6, the J gene TRBJ2-3, with D tentatively TRBD1 (7 bases). This CDR3 contains 16 residues. CDR1 is SGHVS and CDR2 is FNYEAQ in the germline V gene. V was cut by 5 bases and J by 2 bases, with 17 bases left in between. The CDR3 loop is CASSRRGTDYTDTQYF. In DNA, the CDR3 is TGTGCCAGCAGCCGCCGGGGGACAGACTACACAGATACGCAGTATTTT.

The table lists this clonotype with many counts. This chain connects TRBV7-2 to TRBJ1-6; 8 bases match TRBD1. Germline lookup yields CDR1 SGHTA and CDR2 FQGNSA. The V gene end was trimmed by 1 base and the J gene end by 9 bases; junction bases not matched to a gene: 8. The CDR3 sequence is 16 residues long. The CDR3 nucleotides are TGTGCCAGCAGCTTAGTTTGGACAGGGTGGAGTTCACCCCTCCACTTT. Protein sequence: CASSLVWTGWSSPLHF. Full variable domain (rest looked up from reference TRBV7-2 and TRBJ1-6): GAGVSQSPSNKVTEKGKDVELRCDPISGHTALYWYRQSLGQGLEFLIYFQGNSAPDKSGLPSDRFSAERTGGSVSTLTIQRTQQEDSAVYLCASSLVWTGWSSPLHFGNGTRLTVT.

The chain couples TRBV7-3 to TRBJ2-3; 15 positions match TRBD2. Germline assignment: CDR1 SGHTA and CDR2 FQGTGA. J lost 7 bases, V lost 1 base, and 6 bases had no gene match. CDR3 length: 17 amino acids. CDR3 sequence (DNA): TGTGCCAGCAGCTTAAGTGGTGGGACTAGCGGGGGGTATACGCAGTATTTT. Amino acids: CASSLSGGTSGGYTQYF.

The sample holds a few counts of this clonotype. J is TRBJ2-7 and V is TRBV12-5; 9 nucleotides line up with TRBD2. Germline values: CDR1 LGHNT, CDR2 FRNRAP. The CDR3 spans 15 residues. Germline trimming cut 6 bases from V and 5 bases from J; bases unmatched to any gene: 11. The CDR3 DNA is TGTGCTAGTGGGGGATGGACTAGCGAGAGAGACGAGCAGTACTTC. Its translation: CASGGWTSERDEQYF.

The genes are TRBV28 and TRBJ2-4; no firm D call. Germline loops: CDR1 MDHEN, CDR2 SYDVKM. V shed 1 base and J shed 0 bases, with 13 bases lying between them. The CDR3 covers 17 residues. The CDR3 loop reads CASSLFGQFLAKNIQYF. The CDR3 DNA reads TGTGCCAGCAGTTTATTCGGGCAGTTTCTAGCCAAAAACATTCAGTACTTC.

The chain is built from TRBV4-2 and TRBJ2-7; the D gene is possibly TRBD1 (5 bases). CDR3 length: 17 amino acids. Germline CDR1 LGHNA, CDR2 YNFKEQ. With 2 bases removed from V and 0 bases from J, the gap between germline ends came to 17 bases. The CDR3 loop reads CASSQSLQGPYSYEQYF. The CDR3, as DNA: TGTGCCAGCAGCCAATCACTCCAGGGCCCCTACTCCTACGAGCAGTACTTC.